This TCR beta chain was obtained from a study of T cell clonality in common variable immunodeficiency. This clone was counted at least ten times. Its specificity is unknown. Coverage ceases 3 residues before the CDR3 finishes, and the germline J gene fills in the end. There are 13 residues in the CDR3. Deletions cut 5 bases from V and 7 bases from J, with 11 bases between. CDR1 is SGHTA, CDR2 FQGTGA, per germline. CVID and control samples used equivalent genomic DNA input. Libraries were prepared by immunoSEQ multiplex PCR; TCRdb keeps only in-frame clonotypes and omits some of them. The sample includes approximately 30,000 clones, none of them occurring once. Study results and caveats: Reportedly, TCR beta sequences from common variable immunodeficiency showed fewer deletions and N-nucleotide insertions.

The sample was peripheral blood mononuclear cells. This chain connects TRBV7-3 to TRBJ2-2; the D gene is possibly TRBD2 (5 bases). This receptor was obtained from a human donor with common variable immunodeficiency. CDR3 residues: CASSPPEGGELFF. The part of the CDR3 DNA that was read is TGTGCCAGCAGCCCTCCCGAGGGCGGGGAG.